Below, 7 T cell receptor beta chains from the same sample are listed, as sequenced in a study of T-cell reconstitution after alpha-beta-depleted transplantation in children. The library targeted TCRbeta and was prepared with unique molecular identifiers. From the PCR reads, TCRdb called clonotypes with MiXCR, one entry per CDR3 protein. The sample has 150,000 to 250,000 distinct CDR3 sequences, about 6% seen once. The sample was PBMCs, taken before TCRalphabeta/CD19-depleted stem cell transplant. These receptors were obtained from a girl under three years old with combined immunodeficiency, due to receive a stem cell transplant.

This clonotype has ten or more counts. This chain uses TRBV29-1 with TRBJ2-2; no firm D call. Germline assignment: CDR1 SQVTM and CDR2 ANQGSEA. This CDR3 comprises 14 residues. V was trimmed by 2 bases and J by 7 bases, leaving 14 bases between them. CDR3 protein: CSVEQLPGGGELFF. The CDR3 DNA follows: TGCAGCGTTGAACAATTGCCGGGCGGCGGGGAGCTGTTTTTT.

Ten or more counts support this clonotype. The CDR3 nucleotides read TGTGCCAGCAGTGCCCCCCCCGGGACAAGAGACTACGAGCAGTACTTC. Residues: CASSAPPGTRDYEQYF. The chain combines TRBV2 with TRBJ2-7; D may be TRBD1 (6 bases). Trimming stripped 4 bases from V and 3 bases from J, with 19 bases between. Germline loops: CDR1 SNHLY, CDR2 FYNNEI. CDR3 length: 16 residues.

This clonotype was seen many times. V gene TRBV6-1 combines with J gene TRBJ2-3; D unclear. Trimming stripped 5 bases from V and 6 bases from J, with 12 bases between. CDR1 MNHNS and CDR2 SASEGT come from the germline V gene. This CDR3 contains 13 residues. The CDR3 DNA is TGTGCCAGCAGTCGGAAATTCGCGGATACGCAGTATTTT. Protein: CASSRKFADTQYF.

This clonotype was seen at least ten times. This sequence joins TRBV29-1 and TRBJ2-1; unclear D gene. V was pared by 3 bases and J by 6 bases, with 9 bases between. CDR3 length: 12 amino acids. Germline assignment: CDR1 SQVTM and CDR2 ANQGSEA. The CDR3 region is CSVEAWGNEQFF. As DNA, the CDR3 is TGCAGCGTTGAGGCCTGGGGCAATGAGCAGTTCTTC.

This clonotype occurred a few times. The gene calls are TRBV5-1 and TRBJ2-7, with 7 positions matching TRBD1. CDR1 SGHRS and CDR2 YFSETQ come from the germline V gene. This CDR3 is built from 16 residues. Germline trimming cut 0 bases from V and 0 bases from J; bases unmatched to any gene: 6. The CDR3 here is CASSLATGPLSYEQYF. The CDR3 DNA reads as TGCGCCAGCAGCTTGGCGACAGGGCCCCTCTCCTACGAGCAGTACTTC. Drawing the rest from reference TRBV5-1 and TRBJ2-7, the complete variable domain is KAGVTQTPRYLIKTRGQQVTLSCSPISGHRSVSWYQQTPGQGLQFLFEYFSETQRNKGNFPGRFSGRQFSNSRSEMNVSTLELGDSALYLCASSLATGPLSYEQYFGPGTRLTVT.

This clonotype was recorded many times. In DNA form, the CDR3 reads TGCAGTGCTAGTGATAATCAGCCCCAGCATTTT. Translation gives CSASDNQPQHF. V gene TRBV20-1 combines with J gene TRBJ1-5; D gene unclear. This CDR3 contains 11 residues. Trimming removed 3 bases at V and 4 bases at J, with 4 bases between. Germline V gene sequence: CDR1 DFQATT, CDR2 SNEGSKA (reference sequence).

This clonotype appeared many times. The genes are TRBV20-1 and TRBJ2-7; 11 nucleotides agree with TRBD1. Trimming at V came to 3 bases and at J to 2 bases, leaving 3 bases not matched to a gene. Germline V gives CDR1 DFQATT, CDR2 SNEGSKA (reference sequence). The CDR3 length is 14 residues. The CDR3 here is CSASWGQGAYEQYF. As DNA, the CDR3 is TGCAGTGCTAGTTGGGGACAGGGGGCCTACGAGCAGTACTTC.